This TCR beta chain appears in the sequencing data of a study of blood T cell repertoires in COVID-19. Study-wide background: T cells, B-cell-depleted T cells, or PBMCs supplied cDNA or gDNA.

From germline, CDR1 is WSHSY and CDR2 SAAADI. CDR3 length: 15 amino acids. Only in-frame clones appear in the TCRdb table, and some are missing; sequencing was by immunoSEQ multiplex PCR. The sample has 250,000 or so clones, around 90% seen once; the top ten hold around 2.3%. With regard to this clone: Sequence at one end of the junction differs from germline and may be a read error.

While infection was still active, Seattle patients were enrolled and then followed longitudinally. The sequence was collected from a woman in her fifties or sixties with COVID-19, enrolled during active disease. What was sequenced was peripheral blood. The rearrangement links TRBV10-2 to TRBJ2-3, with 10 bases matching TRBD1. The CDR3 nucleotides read TGCGCCAGCAGTGAGGGGATGACAGGGGGCGCCGGACGAGGTTTT. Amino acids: CASSEGMTGGAGRGF.